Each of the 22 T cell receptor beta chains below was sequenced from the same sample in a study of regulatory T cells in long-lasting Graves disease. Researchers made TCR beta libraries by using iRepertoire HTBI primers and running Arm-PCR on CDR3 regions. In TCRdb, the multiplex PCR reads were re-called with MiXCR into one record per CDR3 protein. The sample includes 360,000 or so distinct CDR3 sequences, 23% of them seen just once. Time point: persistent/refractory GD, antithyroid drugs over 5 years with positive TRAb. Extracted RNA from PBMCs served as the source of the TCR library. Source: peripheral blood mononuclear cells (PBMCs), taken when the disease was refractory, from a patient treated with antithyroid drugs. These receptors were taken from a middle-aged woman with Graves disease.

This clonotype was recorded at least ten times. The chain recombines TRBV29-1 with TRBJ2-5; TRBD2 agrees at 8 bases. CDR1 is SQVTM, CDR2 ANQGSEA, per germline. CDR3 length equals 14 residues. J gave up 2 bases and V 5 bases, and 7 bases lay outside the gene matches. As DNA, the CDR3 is TGCAGCGTTTCAAGGATAGCGGGGCAAGAGACCCAGTACTTC. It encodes CSVSRIAGQETQYF.

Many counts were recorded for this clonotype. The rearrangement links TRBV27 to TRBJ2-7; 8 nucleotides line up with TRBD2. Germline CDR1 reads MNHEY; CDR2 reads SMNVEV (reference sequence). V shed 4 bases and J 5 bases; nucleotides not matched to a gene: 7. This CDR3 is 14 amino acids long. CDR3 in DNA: TGTGCCAGCAGTTGGGCGGGGGGATTCGACGAGCAGTACTTC. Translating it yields CASSWAGGFDEQYF.

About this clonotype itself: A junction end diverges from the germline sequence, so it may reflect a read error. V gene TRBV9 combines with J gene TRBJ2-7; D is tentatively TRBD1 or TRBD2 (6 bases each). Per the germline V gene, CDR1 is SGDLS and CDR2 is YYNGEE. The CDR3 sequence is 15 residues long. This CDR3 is CASSERGDKVYGQYF. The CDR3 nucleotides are TGTGCCAGCAGCGAGAGGGGGGATAAGGTCTACGGGCAGTACTTC.

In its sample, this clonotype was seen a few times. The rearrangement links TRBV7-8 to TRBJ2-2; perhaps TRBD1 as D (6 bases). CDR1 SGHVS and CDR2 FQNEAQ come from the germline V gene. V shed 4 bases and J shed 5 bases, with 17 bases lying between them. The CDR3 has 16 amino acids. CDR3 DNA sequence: TGTGCCAGCAGCTCCGGCGGACAGAGCTTGACCGGGGAGCTGTTTTTT. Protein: CASSSGGQSLTGELFF.

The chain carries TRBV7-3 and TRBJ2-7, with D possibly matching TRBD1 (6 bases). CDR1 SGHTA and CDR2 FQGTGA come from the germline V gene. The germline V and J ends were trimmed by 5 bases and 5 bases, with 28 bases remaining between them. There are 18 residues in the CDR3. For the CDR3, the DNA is TGTGCCAGCAGCCCCCCGCGAGTTATGACAGGCTCTCCTAACGAGCAGTACTTC. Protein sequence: CASSPPRVMTGSPNEQYF.

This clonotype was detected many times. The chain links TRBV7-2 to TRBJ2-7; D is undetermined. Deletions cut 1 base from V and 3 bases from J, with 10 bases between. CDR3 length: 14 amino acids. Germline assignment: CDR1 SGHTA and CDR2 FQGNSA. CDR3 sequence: CASSLDRNRYEQYF. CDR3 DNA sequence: TGTGCCAGCAGCTTAGACCGAAACCGCTACGAGCAGTACTTC.

The CDR3 DNA is TGTGCCAGCAGTCCGGGGTGGGAGCGTGGGGTAAAGCAGTACTTC. This gives the protein CASSPGWERGVKQYF. This sequence joins TRBV27 and TRBJ2-7; weak D call: TRBD2 (5 bases). The V end lost 5 bases, the J end lost 8 bases, and 22 bases lay between the germline ends. This CDR3 has 15 residues. Germline V gives CDR1 MNHEY, CDR2 SMNVEV (reference sequence).

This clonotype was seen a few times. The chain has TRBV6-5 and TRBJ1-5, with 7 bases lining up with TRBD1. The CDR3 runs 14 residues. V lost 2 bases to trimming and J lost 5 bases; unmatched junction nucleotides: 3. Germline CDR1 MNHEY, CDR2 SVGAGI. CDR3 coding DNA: TGTGCCAGCAGTTACATAGGGGGCCATCAGCCCCAGCATTTT. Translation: CASSYIGGHQPQHF.

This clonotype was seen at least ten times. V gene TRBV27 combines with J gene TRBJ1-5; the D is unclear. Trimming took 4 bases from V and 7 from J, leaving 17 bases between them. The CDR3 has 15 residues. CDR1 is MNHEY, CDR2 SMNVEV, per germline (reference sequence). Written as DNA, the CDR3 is TGTGCCAGCAGTTCCCGGGCCACTGGTAAGCAGCCCCAGCATTTT. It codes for CASSSRATGKQPQHF.

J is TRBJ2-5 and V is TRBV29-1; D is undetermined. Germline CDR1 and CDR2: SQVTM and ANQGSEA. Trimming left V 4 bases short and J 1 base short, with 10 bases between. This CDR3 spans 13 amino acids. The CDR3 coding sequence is TGCAGCGTTGGGAGACAAAGCCAAGAGACCCAGTACTTC. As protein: CSVGRQSQETQYF.

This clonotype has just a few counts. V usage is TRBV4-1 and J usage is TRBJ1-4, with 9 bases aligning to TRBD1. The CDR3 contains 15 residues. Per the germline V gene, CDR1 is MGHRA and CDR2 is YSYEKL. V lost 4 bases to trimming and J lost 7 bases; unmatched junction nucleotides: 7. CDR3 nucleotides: TGCGCCAGCAGCCGGCCCGCGACAGGGGGTGAAAAACTGTTTTTT. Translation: CASSRPATGGEKLFF.

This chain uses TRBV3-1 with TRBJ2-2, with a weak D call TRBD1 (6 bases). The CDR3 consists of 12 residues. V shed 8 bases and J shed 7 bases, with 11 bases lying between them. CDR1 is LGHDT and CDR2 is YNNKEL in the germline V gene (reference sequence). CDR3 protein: CASCNRVGELFF. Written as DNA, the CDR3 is TGTGCCAGCTGCAACAGGGTCGGGGAGCTGTTTTTT.

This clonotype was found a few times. The CDR3 here is CAWSGGQGNEQYF. DNA for the CDR3: TGTGCCTGGAGCGGGGGACAGGGGAACGAGCAGTACTTC. The V gene is TRBV30, the J gene TRBJ2-7; TRBD1 aligns across 10 bases. This CDR3 has 13 residues. Germline loops: CDR1 GTSNPN, CDR2 SVGIG (reference sequence). V was clipped by 3 bases and J by 5 bases; unmatched bases: 4.

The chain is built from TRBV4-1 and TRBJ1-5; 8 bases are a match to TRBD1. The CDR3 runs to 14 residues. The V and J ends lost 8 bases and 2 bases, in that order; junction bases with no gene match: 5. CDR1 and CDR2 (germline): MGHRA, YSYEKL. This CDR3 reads CASSDRVGNQPQHF. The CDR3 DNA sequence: TGCGCCAGCTCGGACAGGGTCGGCAATCAGCCCCAGCATTTT.

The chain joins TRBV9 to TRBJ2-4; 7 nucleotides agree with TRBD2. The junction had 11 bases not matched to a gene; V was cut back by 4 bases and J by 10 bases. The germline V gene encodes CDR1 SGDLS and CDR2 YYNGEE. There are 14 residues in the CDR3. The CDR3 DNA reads TGTGCCAGCAGCTCAAGTGGGGAGGGCCCGATTCAGTACTTC. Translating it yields CASSSSGEGPIQYF. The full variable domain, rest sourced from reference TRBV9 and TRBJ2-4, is DSGVTQTPKHLITATGQRVTLRCSPRSGDLSVYWYQQSLDQGLQFLIQYYNGEERAKGNILERFSAQQFPDLHSELNLSSLELGDSALYFCASSSSGEGPIQYFGAGTRLSVL.

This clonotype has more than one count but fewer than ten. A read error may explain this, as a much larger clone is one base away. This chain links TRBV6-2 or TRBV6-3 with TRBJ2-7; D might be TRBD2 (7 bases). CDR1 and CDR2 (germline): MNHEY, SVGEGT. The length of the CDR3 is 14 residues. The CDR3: CASRKGGGPYGQYF. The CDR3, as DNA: TGTGCCAGCAGAAAAGGGGGGGGACCCTACGGGCAGTACTTC.

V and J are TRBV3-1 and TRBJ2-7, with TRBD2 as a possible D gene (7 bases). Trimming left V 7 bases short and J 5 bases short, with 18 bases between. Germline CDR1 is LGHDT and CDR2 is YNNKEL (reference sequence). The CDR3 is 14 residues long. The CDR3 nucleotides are TGTGCCAGCACCGGGCGTGGAGGGGGGGACGAGCAGTACTTC. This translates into CASTGRGGGDEQYF.

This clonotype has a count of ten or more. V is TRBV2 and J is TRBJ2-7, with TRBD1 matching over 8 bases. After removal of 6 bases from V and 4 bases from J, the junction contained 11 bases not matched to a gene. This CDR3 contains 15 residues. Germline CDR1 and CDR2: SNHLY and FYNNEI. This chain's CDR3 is CASSGGRTGQYEQYF. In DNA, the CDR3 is TGTGCCAGCAGCGGCGGGCGGACAGGGCAATACGAGCAGTACTTC.

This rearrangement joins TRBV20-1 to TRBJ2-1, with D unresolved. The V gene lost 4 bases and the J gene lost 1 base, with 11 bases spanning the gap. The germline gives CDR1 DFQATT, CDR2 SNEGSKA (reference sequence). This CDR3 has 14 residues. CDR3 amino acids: CSANQAVSYNEQFF. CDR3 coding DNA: TGCAGTGCTAACCAGGCAGTTTCCTACAATGAGCAGTTCTTC.

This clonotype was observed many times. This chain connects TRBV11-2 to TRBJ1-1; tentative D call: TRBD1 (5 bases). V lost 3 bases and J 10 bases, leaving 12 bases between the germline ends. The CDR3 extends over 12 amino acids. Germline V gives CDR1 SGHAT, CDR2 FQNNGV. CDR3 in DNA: TGTGCCAGCAGCTTCGTTATGGGGGGAGCTTTCTTT. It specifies CASSFVMGGAFF.

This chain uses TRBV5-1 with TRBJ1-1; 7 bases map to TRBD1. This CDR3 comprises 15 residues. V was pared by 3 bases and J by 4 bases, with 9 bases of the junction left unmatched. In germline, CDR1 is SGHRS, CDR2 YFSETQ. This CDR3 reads CASSWDRLYGTEAFF. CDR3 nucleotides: TGCGCCAGCAGCTGGGACAGACTCTATGGCACTGAAGCTTTCTTT.

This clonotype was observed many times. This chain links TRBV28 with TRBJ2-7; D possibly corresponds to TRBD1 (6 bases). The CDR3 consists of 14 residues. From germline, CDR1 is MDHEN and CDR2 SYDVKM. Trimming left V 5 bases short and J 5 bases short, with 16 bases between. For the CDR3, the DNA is TGTGCCAGCAGTGCGAGGGGGTTGTCCGACGAGCAGTACTTC. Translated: CASSARGLSDEQYF.